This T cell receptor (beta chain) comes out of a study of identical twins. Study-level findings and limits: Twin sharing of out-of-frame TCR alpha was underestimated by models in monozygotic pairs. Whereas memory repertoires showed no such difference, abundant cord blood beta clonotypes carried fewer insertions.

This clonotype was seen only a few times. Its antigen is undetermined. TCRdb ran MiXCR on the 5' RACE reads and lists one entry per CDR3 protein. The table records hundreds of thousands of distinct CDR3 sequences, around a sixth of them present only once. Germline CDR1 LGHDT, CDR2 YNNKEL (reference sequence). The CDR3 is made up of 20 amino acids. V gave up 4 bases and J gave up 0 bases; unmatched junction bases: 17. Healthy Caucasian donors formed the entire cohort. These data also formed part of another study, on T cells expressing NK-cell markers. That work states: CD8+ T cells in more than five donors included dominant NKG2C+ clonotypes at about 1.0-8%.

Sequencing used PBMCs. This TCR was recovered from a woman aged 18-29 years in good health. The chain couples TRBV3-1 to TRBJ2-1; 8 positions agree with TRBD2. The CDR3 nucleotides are TGTGCCAGCAGCCGGAGTACACTAGCGGAGCAAACCGGCTCCTACAATGAGCAGTTCTTC. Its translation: CASSRSTLAEQTGSYNEQFF.